Listed below are T cell receptor beta chains from one sample, sequenced in a study of post-analysis software for immune sequencing data. TCRdb re-called the PCR reads with MiXCR, one entry per CDR3 protein. The sample carries about 760,000 distinct CDR3 sequences, 25% to 30% recorded once. The source material was blood. The origin of the receptors is a girl aged 10 to 17 with multiple sclerosis. Both conserved end residues are part of each CDR3. D genes are given only for firm matches. Clone size is stated in some rows and not others, as once, few, many or a class when expanded.

v_gene	j_gene	d_gene	abundance	CDR3nt	CDR3aa
TRBV12-3/TRBV12-4	TRBJ2-1	TRBD2	-	TGTGCCAGCAGTTTTATGGCTAGCGGTTACAATGAGCAGTTCTTC	CASSFMASGYNEQFF
TRBV7-2	TRBJ2-2	-	once	TGTGCCAGCAGGGATCCTCGAAAGTCGAACACCGGGGAGCTGTTTTTT	CASRDPRKSNTGELFF
TRBV20-1	TRBJ2-1	TRBD2	many	TGCAGTGCTCGACTAGCGGGAGTGGGGCAGTTCTTC	CSARLAGVGQFF
TRBV18	TRBJ2-5	-	-	TGTGCCAGCTCACCCTGGGACCAAGAGACCCAGTACTTC	CASSPWDQETQYF
TRBV2	TRBJ1-2	-	few	TGTGCCAGCATGGCCACAGACAGGCCTGCCGGGGGGGGCTACACCTTC	CASMATDRPAGGGYTF
TRBV29-1	TRBJ2-3	TRBD1	few	TGCAGCGTCCTGACAGGGCAACATACGCAGTATTTT	CSVLTGQHTQYF
TRBV6-5	TRBJ1-2	-	few	TGTGCCAGCAGTTACTCGGAATTCTATGGCTACACCTTC	CASSYSEFYGYTF
TRBV15	TRBJ2-4	TRBD1	-	TGTGCCACCAGCAGTTACACAGGGGGCGGATCAAACATTCAGTACTTC	CATSSYTGGGSNIQYF
TRBV9	TRBJ1-2	TRBD1	-	TGTGCCAGCAGCGCCGACAGGGCGAGTGCTGGCTACACCTTC	CASSADRASAGYTF
TRBV27	TRBJ2-5	-	few	TGTGCCAGCAGTTACCAAGGGGCAGCCCCTCAAGAGACCCAGTACTTC	CASSYQGAAPQETQYF
TRBV29-1	TRBJ2-3	TRBD2	many	TGCAGCGTTGAGGGGCGGGGGGGCTTCACAGATACGCAGTATTTT	CSVEGRGGFTDTQYF
TRBV28	TRBJ2-7	-	-	TGTGCCAGCATTGGGATCGTGGGGAACTACGAGCAGTACTTC	CASIGIVGNYEQYF
TRBV3-1	TRBJ1-2	-	-	TGTGCCAGCAGCCCCGAGACAGCAGCTAACTATGGCTACACCTTC	CASSPETAANYGYTF
TRBV4-3	TRBJ2-7	-	-	TGCGCCAGCAGCCAAGATTCTACCACTTTAGCGGAACGGTACTTC	CASSQDSTTLAERYF
TRBV27	TRBJ2-1	-	many	TGTGCCAGCTCGCGGGGGCCCTACAATGAGCAGTTCTTC	CASSRGPYNEQFF
TRBV20-1	TRBJ1-2	-	-	TGCAGTGCCAGCAACGGGGCCTATGGCTACACCTTC	CSASNGAYGYTF
TRBV28	TRBJ1-2	TRBD1	few	TGTGCCAGCAGTTTCGACAGGGGGCGCTTGTATGGCTACACCTTC	CASSFDRGRLYGYTF
TRBV28	TRBJ2-4	TRBD2	-	TGTGCCAGCAGTCCCCCCGAGGGACTAGCGGGAGGGAACTTGTACTTC	CASSPPEGLAGGNLYF
TRBV10-3	TRBJ2-1	TRBD2	many	TGTGCCATCAGCGGACTAGCGGGGAATACTAATGAGCAGTTCTTC	CAISGLAGNTNEQFF
TRBV20-1	TRBJ1-1	TRBD1	-	TGCAGTGCTGACAGGGGGAACACTGAAGCTTTCTTT	CSADRGNTEAFF
TRBV7-9	TRBJ2-7	-	-	TGTGCCAGCAGTCTGGCTAGGGGAACGGAATACGAGCGGTACTTC	CASSLARGTEYERYF
TRBV6-1	TRBJ2-5	TRBD1	-	TGTGCCAGCAATCCGCGACAGGGACAAGAGACCCAGTACTTC	CASNPRQGQETQYF
TRBV10-3	TRBJ2-7	TRBD2	few	TGTGCCACCAAACTAGCGGGAGGCTCCTACGAGCAGTACTTC	CATKLAGGSYEQYF
TRBV20-1	TRBJ2-7	-	-	TGCAGTGCTGATCGCTCCTACGAGCAGTACTTC	CSADRSYEQYF
TRBV20-1	TRBJ1-2	TRBD1	-	TGTAGTGCTAGGGGGCAGGGGCTCGACTATAGCTACACCTTC	CSARGQGLDYSYTF
TRBV7-6	TRBJ1-4	-	-	TGTGCCAGCAGCTTAGCCCCATTGGACCGAAAACTGTTTTTT	CASSLAPLDRKLFF
TRBV5-6	TRBJ2-5	TRBD2	-	TGTGCCAGCAGCCCATTCGGGGGGGGCGCCCCCGAGACCCAGTACTTC	CASSPFGGGAPETQYF
TRBV12-3/TRBV12-4	TRBJ1-5	-	-	TGTGCCAGCAGTTTTGCCCGGGGCAATCAGCCCCAGCATTTT	CASSFARGNQPQHF